The rows below give T cell receptor beta chains drawn from one sample of a study of T cells in Graves' hyperthyroidism and ophthalmopathy. TCRdb called the multiplex PCR reads again in MiXCR, with one record for every CDR3 protein. The sample has some 500,000 distinct CDR3 sequences; around 22% are singletons. Sequencing was carried out using blood. The receptors were sampled from a woman in her twenties or thirties with Graves' ophthalmopathy. CDR3s include the opening cysteine and the closing phenylalanine or tryptophan. The D gene is left open where the match is weak. Some rows have no size entry. The others give once, few or many, or a class for an expanded clone.

cdr3_length: 11; clone_size: many; v_call: TRBV20-1; j_call: TRBJ2-5; d_call: .; cdr3_aa: CSAPSGVTQYF; cdr3_nt: TGCAGTGCCCCATCAGGGGTAACCCAGTACTTC
cdr3_length: 13; clone_size: many; v_call: TRBV27; j_call: TRBJ1-6; d_call: .; cdr3_aa: CASTWSANSPLHF; cdr3_nt: TGTGCCAGTACCTGGAGTGCGAATTCACCCCTCCACTTT
cdr3_length: 15; clone_size: many; v_call: TRBV5-1; j_call: TRBJ2-5; d_call: .; cdr3_aa: CASSLGRGQQETQYF; cdr3_nt: TGCGCCAGCAGCCTGGGCAGGGGCCAACAAGAGACCCAGTACTTC
cdr3_length: 14; clone_size: many; v_call: TRBV9; j_call: TRBJ1-2; d_call: .; cdr3_aa: CASSFMSGGQGYTF; cdr3_nt: TGTGCCAGCAGCTTCATGAGCGGGGGGCAAGGCTACACCTTC
cdr3_length: 15; clone_size: many; v_call: TRBV19; j_call: TRBJ1-5; d_call: TRBD1; cdr3_aa: CASRNYGTGEQPQHF; cdr3_nt: TGTGCCAGTAGAAACTACGGGACAGGGGAGCAGCCCCAGCATTTT
cdr3_length: 17; clone_size: .; v_call: TRBV4-3; j_call: TRBJ2-7; d_call: .; cdr3_aa: CASSPGGGLPFFYEQYF; cdr3_nt: TGCGCCAGCAGCCCAGGGGGGGGTCTCCCGTTCTTCTACGAGCAGTACTTC
cdr3_length: 14; clone_size: many; v_call: TRBV11-2; j_call: TRBJ2-7; d_call: .; cdr3_aa: CASSLGQRHYEQYF; cdr3_nt: TGTGCCAGCAGCTTAGGGCAGCGCCACTACGAGCAGTACTTC
cdr3_length: 13; clone_size: .; v_call: TRBV16; j_call: TRBJ2-7; d_call: TRBD2; cdr3_aa: CASKGLAGDEQYF; cdr3_nt: TGTGCCAGCAAGGGGCTAGCGGGAGACGAGCAGTACTTC
cdr3_length: 15; clone_size: few; v_call: TRBV7-2; j_call: TRBJ1-5; d_call: .; cdr3_aa: CASSLQAGTDQPQHF; cdr3_nt: TGTGCCAGCAGCCTACAGGCGGGAACGGATCAGCCCCAGCATTTT
cdr3_length: 12; clone_size: many; v_call: TRBV7-9; j_call: TRBJ2-5; d_call: .; cdr3_aa: CASLGGGETQYF; cdr3_nt: TGTGCCAGCTTGGGAGGTGGGGAGACCCAGTACTTC
cdr3_length: 19; clone_size: few; v_call: TRBV4-1; j_call: TRBJ1-2; d_call: TRBD1; cdr3_aa: CASSEGRPLSGTGTHGYTF; cdr3_nt: TGCGCCAGCAGCGAAGGCCGGCCTCTATCGGGGACAGGGACTCATGGCTACACCTTC
cdr3_length: 14; clone_size: .; v_call: TRBV12-5; j_call: TRBJ1-3; d_call: .; cdr3_aa: CASGSRGSGNTIYF; cdr3_nt: TGTGCTAGTGGTTCGCGGGGCTCTGGAAACACCATATATTTT
cdr3_length: 14; clone_size: many; v_call: TRBV5-1; j_call: TRBJ2-5; d_call: .; cdr3_aa: CASSSTAIQETQYF; cdr3_nt: TGCGCCAGCAGCTCGACAGCTATCCAAGAGACCCAGTACTTC